The 14 T cell receptor beta chains listed next were all sequenced from one sample in a study of shared clonotypes between healthy human individuals. This table comes from immunoSEQ multiplex PCR, and its TCRdb copy is limited to in-frame clones, with some not included. The data hold about 490,000 clones, with roughly four fifths observed a single time. Sequenced input: PBMCs. The source of these receptors is a woman between 40 and 50 years old in good health. Some clones in this sample may be carry-over from other donors' samples.

This clone showed up just once. V usage is TRBV5-4 and J usage is TRBJ2-3, with 14 nucleotides matching TRBD2. J gave up 1 base and V 0 bases, and 1 base lay outside the gene matches. The CDR3 loop spans 17 amino acids. The germline V gene encodes CDR1 SGHNT and CDR2 YYREEE (reference sequence). CDR3 nucleotide sequence: TGTGCCAGCAGCTTGGGGGGACTAGCGGGAGGCACAGATACGCAGTATTTT. It yields the protein CASSLGGLAGGTDTQYF.

The V call is TRBV7-2, the J call TRBJ2-7, with 9 bases fitting TRBD2. V lost 1 base to trimming and J lost 6 bases; unmatched junction nucleotides: 7. Germline CDR1 is SGHTA and CDR2 is FQGNSA. CDR3 size: 15 residues. The CDR3 loop is CASSLEAGGLSEQYF. The CDR3 DNA is TGTGCCAGCAGCTTAGAAGCGGGAGGTTTGAGCGAGCAGTACTTC.

V gene TRBV5-4 combines with J gene TRBJ2-1, with TRBD2 as a possible D gene (6 bases). V lost 5 bases to trimming and J lost 1 base, with 16 bases between them. The CDR3 consists of 16 residues. Per germline, CDR1 SGHNT and CDR2 YYREEE (reference sequence). As DNA, the CDR3 is TGTGCCAGCAGTCGCGGGGTGGTGAGGTCCTACAATGAGCAGTTCTTC. It is translated as CASSRGVVRSYNEQFF.

This rearrangement joins TRBV14 to TRBJ2-5, with no clear D. This CDR3 contains 15 residues. Germline CDR1 and CDR2: SGHDN and FVKESK. V was cut by 0 bases and J by 5 bases, with 13 bases left in between. Here the CDR3 DNA reads TGTGCCAGCAGCCAAGATCTAGGAGCCGGGGAGACCCAGTACTTC. This gives the protein CASSQDLGAGETQYF.

The chain employs TRBV28 and TRBJ2-4; 8 bases are a match to TRBD2. From germline, CDR1 is MDHEN and CDR2 SYDVKM. Losses at the gene ends were 5 bases for V and 7 bases for J; bases not matched to a gene: 16. This CDR3 contains 17 residues. The CDR3 spells CASSGEGLGGEGNIQYF. The CDR3 DNA follows: TGTGCCAGCAGTGGGGAGGGACTAGGAGGGGAAGGGAACATTCAGTACTTC.

As concerns this clone: Mismatch with germline at one junction end may stem from a read error. Distinct nucleotide sequences in the sample also encode this CDR3. The rearrangement uses TRBV6-5 and TRBJ1-1; D perhaps matches TRBD1 (5 bases). The CDR3 is made up of 14 amino acids. The germline V gene encodes CDR1 MNHEY and CDR2 SVGAGI. The CDR3 loop reads CASSYGGKNTEAFF. DNA of the CDR3: TGTGCTAGCAGTTACGGGGGGAAGAACACTGAAGCTTTCTTT.

The chain combines TRBV7-3 with TRBJ2-5; D not certain. Germline CDR1 SGHTA, CDR2 FQGTGA. This CDR3 is 13 amino acids long. Trimming shortened V by 6 bases and J by 1 base, and 9 bases separated the two germline ends. The CDR3 loop reads CASSQRSQETQYF. In DNA, the CDR3 is TGTGCCAGCAGTCAGAGGTCCCAAGAGACCCAGTACTTC.

This chain connects TRBV28 to TRBJ1-5; TRBD1 might be the D (5 bases). Germline CDR1 and CDR2: MDHEN and SYDVKM. V was pared by 7 bases and J by 5 bases, with 18 bases between. The CDR3 totals 15 residues. The CDR3 DNA reads as TGTGCCAGCACCCAAGCCGGACACCTACATCAGCCCCAGCATTTT. Its protein product is CASTQAGHLHQPQHF.

There are many counts of this clone. This chain joins TRBV30 and TRBJ1-2; tentative D call: TRBD1 (6 bases). CDR1 is GTSNPN and CDR2 is SVGIG in the germline V gene (reference sequence). This CDR3 spans 13 amino acids. V was clipped by 2 bases and J by 7 bases, with 14 bases between them. CDR3 DNA: TGTGCCTGGAGTAGCGCAGGGGAGGGTGGCTACACCTTC. Translating gives CAWSSAGEGGYTF.

A word on this clone: This clone may be a read error of a much larger clone one base away. This is likely a read error, given that the CDR3 carries no conserved phenylalanine or tryptophan at its end. J is TRBJ1-1 and V is TRBV30, with D hard to call. Looked up from germline, CDR1 is GTSNPN and CDR2 is SVGIG (reference sequence). This CDR3 comprises 13 residues. Trimming took off 2 bases at V and 0 bases at J, with 7 bases between the two ends. The CDR3: CAWSPRMNTEAFS. The CDR3 DNA sequence: TGTGCCTGGAGTCCCCGGATGAACACTGAAGCTTTCTCT.

The CDR3 reads CASRRGDRENTEAFF. CDR3 nucleotides: TGTGCCAGCAGACGAGGGGACAGGGAGAACACTGAAGCTTTCTTT. The rearrangement links TRBV28 to TRBJ1-1; 9 bases line up with TRBD1. Germline CDR1 MDHEN, CDR2 SYDVKM. CDR3 size: 15 residues. V shed 6 bases and J 1 base; nucleotides not matched to a gene: 6.

This clone was seen only a few times. The V gene is TRBV14, the J gene TRBJ2-2; D possibly matches TRBD1 or TRBD2 (5 bases each). CDR3 size: 14 residues. CDR1 and CDR2 (germline): SGHDN, FVKESK. The V and J ends lost 5 bases and 8 bases respectively, with 15 bases between them. In nucleotides, the CDR3 is TGTGCCAGCAGCATCTCAAGAGGGGCTGGGGAGCTGTTTTTT. Its translation is CASSISRGAGELFF.

The chain uses TRBV28 and TRBJ2-1; 9 nucleotides line up with TRBD1. This CDR3 is 14 amino acids long. The germline V gene has CDR1 MDHEN and CDR2 SYDVKM. The V and J ends lost 4 bases and 9 bases, in that order; junction bases with no gene match: 7. The CDR3 bases are TGTGCCAGCAGTTCCCCACAGGGGGCGAGTGAGCAGTTCTTC. Its protein product is CASSSPQGASEQFF.

A note on this clone: This may be a read error, as it is one base from a much larger clone. The CDR3 carries no conserved terminal phenylalanine or tryptophan, so it likely arises from a read error. The chain links TRBV6-1 to TRBJ1-5; D possibly corresponds to TRBD1 (5 bases). CDR3 size: 14 residues. Trimming shortened V by 2 bases and J by 4 bases, and 9 bases separated the two germline ends. CDR1 MNHNS and CDR2 SASEGT come from the germline V gene. This CDR3 reads CASSEQGENQPQHY. CDR3 in DNA: TGTGCCAGCAGTGAACAAGGGGAAAATCAGCCCCAGCATTAT.